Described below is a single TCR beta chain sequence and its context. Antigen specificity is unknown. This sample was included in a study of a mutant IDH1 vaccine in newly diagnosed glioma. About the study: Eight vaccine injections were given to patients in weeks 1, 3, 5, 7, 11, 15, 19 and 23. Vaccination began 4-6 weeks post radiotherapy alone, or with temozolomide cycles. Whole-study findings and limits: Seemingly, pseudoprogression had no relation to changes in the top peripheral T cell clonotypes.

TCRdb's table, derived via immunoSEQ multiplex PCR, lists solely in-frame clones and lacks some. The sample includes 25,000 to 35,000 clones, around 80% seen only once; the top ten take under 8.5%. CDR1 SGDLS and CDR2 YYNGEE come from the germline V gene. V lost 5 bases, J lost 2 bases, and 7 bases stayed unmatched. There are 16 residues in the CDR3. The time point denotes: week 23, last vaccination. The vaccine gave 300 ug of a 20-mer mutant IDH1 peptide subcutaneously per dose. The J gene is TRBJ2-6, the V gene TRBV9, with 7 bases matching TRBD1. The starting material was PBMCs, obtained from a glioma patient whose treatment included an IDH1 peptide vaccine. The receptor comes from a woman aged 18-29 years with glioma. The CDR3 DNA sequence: TGTGCCAGCAGAGACCACACAGGGGCTGGGGCCAACGTCCTGACTTTC. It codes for CASRDHTGAGANVLTF.